Listed below are T cell receptor beta chains from one sample, sequenced in a study of PD-L1 blockade in urothelial cancer. Only in-frame clones appear in the TCRdb table, and some are missing; sequencing was by immunoSEQ multiplex PCR. The sample includes more than 85,000 clones, 91% seen only once; the top ten take 0.85% to 1%. The starting material was PBMCs, obtained around atezolizumab (anti-PD-L1) treatment. Receptors originate from a woman of 80 years or more with urothelial cancer. The CDR3 runs from the conserved cysteine through the conserved F or W.

TRBV7-7	TRBJ2-7	CASSTTPSSSYEQYF
TRBV7-9	TRBJ1-2	CASSSRDRESYGYTF
TRBV20-1	TRBJ2-7	CSVRGFKQYF
TRBV25-1	TRBJ2-3	CASSEYGGGPADTQYF
TRBV18	TRBJ2-1	CASSPPGLAHNEQFF
TRBV6-4	TRBJ2-2	CASANFPGDNTGELFF
TRBV7-9	TRBJ2-7	CASSLVREAEQYF
TRBV5-1	TRBJ1-1	CASSPGQGQGSTEAFF
TRBV7-2	TRBJ1-1	CASSFQGQTEAFF
TRBV5-4	TRBJ2-5	CASSSGLAGDSWETQYF
TRBV28	TRBJ2-7	CASRQQGRGSYEQYF
TRBV18	TRBJ2-2	CASSLSGQITGELFF
TRBV12-5	TRBJ2-3	CASARTSGPTDTQYF
TRBV2	TRBJ1-5	CASSPGTGGNQPQHF
TRBV4-2	TRBJ1-3	CASSQEGGTRNTIYF
TRBV7-2	TRBJ2-7	CASSRGGTSYEQYF
TRBV2	TRBJ2-3	CASSEDRATDTQYF
TRBV28	TRBJ2-5	CASSLSSPGQGSETQYF
TRBV9	TRBJ2-7	CASSVAPGGEQYF
TRBV10-3	TRBJ1-1	CAISESGGMNTEAFF
TRBV15	TRBJ1-1	CATSRVKDRGYTEAFF
TRBV28	TRBJ2-7	CASSTGQGGFFEQYF
TRBV29-1	TRBJ2-5	CSVGVPSASQETQYF
TRBV19	TRBJ2-7	CASSANLQGDEQYF
TRBV6-1	TRBJ2-7	CASIPTSGSYEQYF
TRBV9	TRBJ1-5	CASSAGQGFNQPQHF
TRBV9	TRBJ2-1	CASSVASGLAGSEQFF
TRBV5-1	TRBJ1-5	CASSPDSLNQPQHF
TRBV2	TRBJ2-7	CASSEGRTSATYEQYF
TRBV4-2	TRBJ2-5	CASSQVSSQETQYF
TRBV11-3	TRBJ2-7	CASSPGGTGSYEQYF
TRBV19	TRBJ2-1	CTSSTPRTRGSREQFF
TRBV19	TRBJ1-1	CASSIGGGADTEAFF
TRBV2	TRBJ1-2	CASSETNSRNGYTF
TRBV11-2	TRBJ1-1	CASSLTGGRAEAFF
TRBV6-4	TRBJ2-5	CASSASAARQETQYF